Presented here are 15 T cell receptor beta chains from one specimen sequenced in a study of shared clonotypes between healthy human individuals. Profiling relied on immunoSEQ multiplex PCR, and the TCRdb table lists in-frame clones only, not all of them. The table lists 850,000 to 1,100,000 clones, roughly 77% of them singletons. The sequencing input was memory CD4+ T cells from PBMCs. Indicated subset: CD45RA-negative fraction. All receptors come from a man aged 18 to 30 in good health. Some clones in this sample may be carry-over from other donors' samples.

The rearrangement joins TRBV2 to TRBJ2-4; D perhaps matches TRBD2 (5 bases). Germline values: CDR1 SNHLY, CDR2 FYNNEI. V lost 2 bases, J lost 0 bases, and 14 bases lay in between. This CDR3 is 17 amino acids long. The CDR3 region is CASSETRAALAKNIQYF. CDR3 coding DNA: TGTGCCAGCAGTGAAACTAGGGCAGCACTAGCCAAAAACATTCAGTACTTC.

V gene TRBV9 combines with J gene TRBJ2-1; D is undetermined. The V end was cut by 1 base, the J end by 1 base, with 12 bases between. Germline lookup yields CDR1 SGDLS and CDR2 YYNGEE. The CDR3 is 16 residues long. In nucleotides, the CDR3 is TGTGCCAGCAGCGTATTTCCCCACAGTTCCTACAATGAGCAGTTCTTC. It encodes CASSVFPHSSYNEQFF.

This clone was counted a few times. The chain uses TRBV9 and TRBJ1-4; D remains ambiguous. V was shortened by 3 bases and J by 2 bases, with 11 bases between the two germline ends. The CDR3 extends over 15 amino acids. Germline values: CDR1 SGDLS, CDR2 YYNGEE. CDR3 nucleotide sequence: TGTGCCAGCAGCGCGAGAGCGGACACTAATGAAAAACTGTTTTTT. Translation gives CASSARADTNEKLFF.

This rearrangement joins TRBV7-6 to TRBJ2-7, with 7 bases matching TRBD2. V was pared by 3 bases and J by 5 bases, with 10 bases of the junction left unmatched. CDR1 and CDR2 from the germline V gene are SGHVS and FNYEAQ. The CDR3 length is 15 residues. CDR3 residues: CASSFKAGPPDEQYF. CDR3 DNA: TGTGCCAGCAGCTTTAAAGCGGGACCTCCGGACGAGCAGTACTTC.

The rearrangement joins TRBV2 to TRBJ2-1, with D perhaps matching TRBD2 (6 bases). The CDR3 is 17 residues long. The germline V and J ends were trimmed by 0 bases and 7 bases, with 19 bases remaining between them. The germline V gene encodes CDR1 SNHLY and CDR2 FYNNEI. CDR3 residues: CASSEARGQWLTNEQFF. DNA for the CDR3: TGTGCCAGCAGTGAAGCGCGGGGTCAGTGGTTGACGAATGAGCAGTTCTTC.

This sequence joins TRBV28 and TRBJ1-1, with a tentative D call TRBD1 (5 bases). The CDR3 spans 11 residues. V lost 6 bases and J 8 bases, leaving 10 bases between the germline ends. Germline V gene lookup returns CDR1 MDHEN and CDR2 SYDVKM. The DNA for the CDR3 is TGTGCCAGCAGAGGGAACAGGGAAGCTTTCTTT. Translating gives CASRGNREAFF.

The chain carries TRBV7-2 and TRBJ1-5; D perhaps matches TRBD1 (5 bases). The CDR3 loop spans 15 amino acids. Germline assignment: CDR1 SGHTA and CDR2 FQGNSA. The germline V and J ends were trimmed by 4 bases and 4 bases, with 14 bases remaining between them. The CDR3 reads CASSSPGARNQPQHF. CDR3 bases: TGTGCCAGCAGCTCGCCTGGGGCACGGAATCAGCCCCAGCATTTT.

This rearrangement joins TRBV7-2 to TRBJ2-7, with a weak D call TRBD1 (6 bases). Trimming removed 4 bases from V and 2 bases from J, with 21 bases in between. The CDR3 sequence is 17 residues long. Germline CDR1 and CDR2: SGHTA and FQGNSA. CDR3 sequence: CASSSSTVTGWAYEQYF. Written as DNA, the CDR3 is TGTGCCAGCAGCTCAAGCACTGTGACAGGTTGGGCCTACGAGCAGTACTTC. The full variable domain, completed using reference TRBV7-2 and TRBJ2-7, is GAGVSQSPSNKVTEKGKDVELRCDPISGHTALYWYRQSLGQGLEFLIYFQGNSAPDKSGLPSDRFSAERTGGSVSTLTIQRTQQEDSAVYLCASSSSTVTGWAYEQYFGPGTRLTVT.

The V call is TRBV14, the J call TRBJ1-4, with a weak D call TRBD1 (6 bases). Germline V gene lookup returns CDR1 SGHDN and CDR2 FVKESK. Trimming cost V 4 bases and J 8 bases, with 14 bases left between them. This CDR3 region has 14 residues. CDR3 DNA sequence: TGTGCCAGCAGCCGCCAGGGGCTTCGCGAAAAACTGTTTTTT. Protein: CASSRQGLREKLFF.

This rearrangement joins TRBV4-2 to TRBJ2-5, with D possibly TRBD2 on 6 matching bases. CDR1 and CDR2 from the germline V gene are LGHNA and YNFKEQ. The CDR3 contains 17 residues. The ends were cut back, 0 bases at V and 1 base at J, with 15 bases in the middle. In nucleotides, the CDR3 is TGTGCCAGCAGCCAAGATGGCCCTAGGCGGGGCCAAGAGACCCAGTACTTC. This gives the protein CASSQDGPRRGQETQYF.

V usage is TRBV7-9 and J usage is TRBJ2-2; D may be TRBD2 (6 bases). CDR3 length: 16 residues. Germline values: CDR1 SEHNR, CDR2 FQNEAQ (reference sequence). V was cut by 4 bases and J by 6 bases, with 18 bases left in between. CDR3: CASSSTDYGDAGELFF. The CDR3, as DNA: TGTGCCAGCAGCTCCACGGACTATGGTGATGCCGGGGAGCTGTTTTTT.

CDR3 in DNA: TGTGCCAGTAGTTCTGAAAATCTCGGAGCACTATACAATGAGCAGTTCTTC. The encoded protein is CASSSENLGALYNEQFF. The rearrangement joins TRBV19 to TRBJ2-1; D remains unclear. Looked up from germline, CDR1 is LNHDA and CDR2 is SQIVND (reference sequence). V lost 5 bases to trimming and J lost 4 bases, with 21 bases between them. The CDR3 runs to 17 residues.

The chain combines TRBV18 with TRBJ2-1; D uncertain. Germline CDR1 reads KGHSH; CDR2 reads LQKENI. The CDR3 loop spans 12 amino acids. V was pared by 5 bases and J by 6 bases, with 8 bases between. The CDR3 protein is CASSGGSNEQFF. Written as DNA, the CDR3 is TGTGCCAGCTCAGGTGGTAGCAATGAGCAGTTCTTC.

The rearrangement links TRBV5-1 to TRBJ2-6, with D unclear. V was clipped by 0 bases and J by 0 bases, with 7 bases between them. The CDR3 is 16 amino acids. Per the germline V gene, CDR1 is SGHRS and CDR2 is YFSETQ. The CDR3 DNA reads TGCGCCAGCAGCTTGGCCGCGGACTCTGGGGCCAACGTCCTGACTTTC. Its translation is CASSLAADSGANVLTF.

The chain is built from TRBV15 and TRBJ2-7; D not resolved. Germline assignment: CDR1 LNHNV and CDR2 YYDKDF (reference sequence). V was trimmed by 1 base and J by 2 bases, leaving 9 bases between them. The CDR3 is 14 amino acids. CDR3 DNA: TGTGCCACCAGCAGAGGTCTCCAGGCCTACGAGCAGTACTTC. Encoded protein: CATSRGLQAYEQYF.